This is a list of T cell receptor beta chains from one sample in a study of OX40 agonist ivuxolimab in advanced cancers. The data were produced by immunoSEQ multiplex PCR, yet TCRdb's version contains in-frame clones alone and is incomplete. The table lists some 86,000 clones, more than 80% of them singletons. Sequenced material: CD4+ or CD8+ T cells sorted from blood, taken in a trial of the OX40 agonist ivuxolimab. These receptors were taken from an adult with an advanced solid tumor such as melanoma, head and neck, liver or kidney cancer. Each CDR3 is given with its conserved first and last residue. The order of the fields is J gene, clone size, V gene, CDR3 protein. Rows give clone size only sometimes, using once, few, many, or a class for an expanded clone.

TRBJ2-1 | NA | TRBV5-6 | CASSPPGGIGNEQFF
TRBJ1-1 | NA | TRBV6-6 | CASSYGGQKNTEAFF
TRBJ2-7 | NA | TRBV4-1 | CASSFPDRVYEQYF
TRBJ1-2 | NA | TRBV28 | CASSAGQGGYGYTF
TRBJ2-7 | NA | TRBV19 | CASSMDVARGYEQYF
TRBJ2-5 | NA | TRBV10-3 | CAISESQETQYF
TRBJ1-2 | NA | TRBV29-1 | CSVASSRGYGYTF
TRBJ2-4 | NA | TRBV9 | CASSAEGLAKNIQYF
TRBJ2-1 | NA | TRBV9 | CASSTGTSGRNEQFF
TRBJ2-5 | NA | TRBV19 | CASSIGGTSSVRTQYF
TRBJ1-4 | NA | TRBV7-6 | CASSLGGEGRLEKLFF
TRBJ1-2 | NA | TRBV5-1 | CASSLLGAGDGYTF
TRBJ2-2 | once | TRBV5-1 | CASSWPTGNTGELFF
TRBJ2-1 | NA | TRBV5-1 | CASSFNRGPDEQFF
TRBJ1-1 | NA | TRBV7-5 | CASTYVGLANTEAFF
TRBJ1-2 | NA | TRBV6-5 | CASKSTGVYGYTF
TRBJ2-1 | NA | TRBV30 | CAWVLGNYNEQFF
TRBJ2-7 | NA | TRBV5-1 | CASQPSDASEQYF
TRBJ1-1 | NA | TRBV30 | CASQGHTEAFF
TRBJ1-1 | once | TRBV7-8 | CASSLGGGEGVNLEAFF
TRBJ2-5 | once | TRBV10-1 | CASSEGARRETQYF
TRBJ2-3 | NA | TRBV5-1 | CASSSRGQSTDTQYF
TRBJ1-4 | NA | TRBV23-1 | CASPRGRLNEKLFF
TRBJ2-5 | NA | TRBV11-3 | CASSPRAGGRETQYF
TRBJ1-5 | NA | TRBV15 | CATSRDNDASGPQHF
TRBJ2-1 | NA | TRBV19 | CASSPGWGWQGARNEQFF
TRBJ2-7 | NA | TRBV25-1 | CATHGTGHYEQYF
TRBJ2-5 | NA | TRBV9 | CASSDLGLAVVETQYF
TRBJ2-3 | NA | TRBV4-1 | CASSPGTGASDTQYF
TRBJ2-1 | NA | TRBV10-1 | CASSEASGGTYNEQFF
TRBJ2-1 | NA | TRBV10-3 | CASSGVPYNEQFF
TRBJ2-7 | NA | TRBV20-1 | CSAGRGYEQYF
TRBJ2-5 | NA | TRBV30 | CAWSPTSGQETQYF
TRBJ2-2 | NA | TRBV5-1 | CASSLTLDTGELFF
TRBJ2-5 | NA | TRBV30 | CALKGAWETQYF
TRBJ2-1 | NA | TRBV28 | CASSPRRLAAYNEQFF
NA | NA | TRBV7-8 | CASSPGGASNYSYEQYF
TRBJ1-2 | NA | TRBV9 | CASSEEGANYGYTF
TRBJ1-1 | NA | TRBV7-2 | CASSFRVRTEAFF
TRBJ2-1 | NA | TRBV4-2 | CASSQGTGRLF
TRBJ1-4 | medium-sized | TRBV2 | CASSAFQVPTNEKLFF
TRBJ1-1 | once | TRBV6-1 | CASRRPGAGTEAFF
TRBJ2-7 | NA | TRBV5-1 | CASRETGTSGPLSSYEQYF
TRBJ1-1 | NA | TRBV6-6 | CASSYDLNTEAFF
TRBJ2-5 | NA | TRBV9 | CASSVAPGGGSETQYF
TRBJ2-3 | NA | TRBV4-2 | CASRFDSGTDTQYF
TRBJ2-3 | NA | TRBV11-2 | CASSLGREADTQYF
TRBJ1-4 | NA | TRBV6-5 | CASRNRGREKLFF
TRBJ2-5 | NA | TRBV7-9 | CASSIREGRETQYF
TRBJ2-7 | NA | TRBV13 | CASSLLTAALDEQYF
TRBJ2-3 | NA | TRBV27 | CASSLYFLRPSRDRRTDTQYF
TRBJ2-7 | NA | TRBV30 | CAWSQPGLAIYEQYF
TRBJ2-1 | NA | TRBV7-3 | CASSLRGSGSDEQFF